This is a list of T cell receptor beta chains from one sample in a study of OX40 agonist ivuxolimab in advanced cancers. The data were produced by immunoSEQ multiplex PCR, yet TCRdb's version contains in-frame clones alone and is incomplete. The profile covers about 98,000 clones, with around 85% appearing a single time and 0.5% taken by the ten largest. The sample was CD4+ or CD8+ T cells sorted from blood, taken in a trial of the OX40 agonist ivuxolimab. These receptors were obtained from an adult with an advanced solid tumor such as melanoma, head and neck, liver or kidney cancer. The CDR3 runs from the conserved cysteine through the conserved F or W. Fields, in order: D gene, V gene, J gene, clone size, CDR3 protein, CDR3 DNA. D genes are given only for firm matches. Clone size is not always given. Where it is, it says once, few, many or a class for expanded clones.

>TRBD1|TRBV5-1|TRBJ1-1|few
CASSLHSEGGNTEAFF
TGCGCCAGCAGCTTACATTCCGAAGGGGGCAACACTGAAGCTTTCTTT
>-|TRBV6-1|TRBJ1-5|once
CASNGALGQPQHF
TGTGCCAGCAATGGGGCTCTCGGGCAGCCCCAGCATTTT
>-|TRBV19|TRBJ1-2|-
CASRSFLYGYTF
TGTGCCTCCAGGTCCTTTCTCTATGGCTACACCTTC
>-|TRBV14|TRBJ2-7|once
CASSGGISYEQYF
TGTGCCAGCAGCGGCGGGATCTCCTACGAGCAGTACTTC
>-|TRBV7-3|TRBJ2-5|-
CASSLMYGQETQYF
TGTGCCAGCAGCTTAATGTACGGGCAAGAGACCCAGTACTTC
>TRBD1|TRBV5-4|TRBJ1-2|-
CASSFFDRGHGYTF
TGTGCCAGCAGCTTTTTCGACAGGGGGCATGGCTACACCTTC
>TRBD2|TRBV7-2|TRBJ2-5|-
CASSWVWRGAETQYF
TGTGCCAGCAGTTGGGTGTGGCGGGGGGCCGAGACCCAGTACTTC
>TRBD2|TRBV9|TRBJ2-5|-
CASSPSLAGYQETQYF
TGTGCCAGCAGCCCTTCCTTAGCGGGATACCAAGAGACCCAGTACTTC
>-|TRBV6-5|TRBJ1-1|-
CASSAAGLAEAFF
TGTGCCAGCAGTGCCGCGGGTCTAGCTGAAGCTTTCTTT
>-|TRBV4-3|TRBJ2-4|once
CASSQDLSANQYF
TGCGCCAGCAGCCAAGATCTTTCGGCAAATCAGTACTTC
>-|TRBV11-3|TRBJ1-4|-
CASSPRWPVEKLFF
TGTGCCAGCAGCCCGAGGTGGCCGGTCGAAAAACTGTTTTTT
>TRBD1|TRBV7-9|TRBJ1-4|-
CASSFSTGGFEKLFF
TGTGCCAGCAGCTTTTCGACAGGGGGCTTTGAAAAACTGTTTTTT
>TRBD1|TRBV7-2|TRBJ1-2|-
CASSPGQGAFYGYTF
TGTGCCAGCAGCCCGGGACAGGGGGCTTTCTATGGCTACACCTTC
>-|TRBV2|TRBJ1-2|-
CASSEWGRGQRDGYTF
TGTGCCAGCAGTGAGTGGGGGAGGGGCCAGAGGGATGGCTACACCTTC
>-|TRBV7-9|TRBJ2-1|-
CASSPQIVGGNLFF
TGTGCCAGCAGCCCCCAAATAGTGGGGGGTAATTTGTTCTTC
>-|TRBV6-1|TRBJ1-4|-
CASSSTLWGNEKLFF
TGTGCCAGCAGTTCCACTCTGTGGGGTAATGAAAAACTGTTTTTT
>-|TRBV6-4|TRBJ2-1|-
CASSEGLDNEQFF
TGTGCCAGCAGTGAGGGACTGGACAATGAGCAGTTCTTC
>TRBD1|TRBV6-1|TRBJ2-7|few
CASTEQGVTYEQYF
TGTGCCAGCACCGAGCAGGGGGTAACCTACGAGCAGTACTTC
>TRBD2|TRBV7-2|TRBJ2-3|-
CASSSYRGVTDTQYF
TGTGCCAGCAGCTCATACCGGGGGGTCACAGATACGCAGTATTTT
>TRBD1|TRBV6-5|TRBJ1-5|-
CASSRGTGDQPQHF
TGTGCCAGCAGCCGAGGGACAGGGGATCAGCCCCAGCATTTT
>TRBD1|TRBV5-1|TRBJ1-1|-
CASSLTQGTNTEAFF
TGCGCCAGCAGCTTGACACAGGGGACGAACACTGAAGCTTTCTTT
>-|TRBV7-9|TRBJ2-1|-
CASRGGPGYEQFF
TGTGCCAGCAGGGGGGGCCCGGGCTATGAGCAGTTCTTC